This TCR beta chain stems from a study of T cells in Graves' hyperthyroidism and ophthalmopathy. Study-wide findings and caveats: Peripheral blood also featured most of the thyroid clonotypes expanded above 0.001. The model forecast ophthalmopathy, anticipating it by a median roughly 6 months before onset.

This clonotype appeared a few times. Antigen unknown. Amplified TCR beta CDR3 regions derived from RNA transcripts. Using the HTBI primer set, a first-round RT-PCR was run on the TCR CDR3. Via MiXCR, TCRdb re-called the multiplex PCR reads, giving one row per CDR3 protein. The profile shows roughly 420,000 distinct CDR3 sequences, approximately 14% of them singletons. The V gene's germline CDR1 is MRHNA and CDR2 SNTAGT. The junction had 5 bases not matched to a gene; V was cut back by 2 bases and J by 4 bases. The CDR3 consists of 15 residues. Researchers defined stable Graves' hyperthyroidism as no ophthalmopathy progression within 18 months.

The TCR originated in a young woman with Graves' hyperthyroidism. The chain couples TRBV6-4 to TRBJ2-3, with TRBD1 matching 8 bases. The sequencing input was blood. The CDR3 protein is CASSDEAGGADTQYF. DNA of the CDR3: TGTGCCAGCAGTGACGAGGCAGGGGGCGCAGATACGCAGTATTTT.